The 19 T cell receptor beta chains below come from one sample, sequenced in a study of CD8+CD57+ T cells in acquired aplastic anemia. CD8+CD57+ cell expansion had been shown by flow cytometry in patients chosen for sequencing. The template for TCR beta VDJ and CDR3 sequence profiling was genomic DNA. TCRdb recomputed calls from the reads with MiXCR, one row per CDR3 protein. The sample holds about 40,000 distinct CDR3 sequences; roughly 63% are singletons and the top ten take 45% to 65%. Material: sorted CD4+, CD8+, or CD8+CD57+ T cells (not recorded which) from PBMCs. The receptors were gathered from a human donor with aplastic anemia.

This chain joins TRBV11-3 and TRBJ2-7, with D possibly being TRBD1 (5 bases). This CDR3 is 13 amino acids long. Germline V gene sequence: CDR1 SGHNT, CDR2 YENEEA. Deletions cut 6 bases from V and 2 bases from J, with 11 bases between. The CDR3 protein is CASSRQLTYEQYF. The CDR3 DNA reads as TGTGCCAGCAGTCGACAGCTTACCTACGAGCAGTACTTC.

The chain joins TRBV15 to TRBJ1-2, with TRBD1 identical over 7 bases. Germline V gene data show CDR1 as LNHNV and CDR2 as YYDKDF (reference sequence). The CDR3 is 13 residues long. V shed 1 base, J shed 10 bases, and the junction held 6 bases outside the gene matches. The CDR3 protein is CATSRGTGTDYTF. In DNA form, the CDR3 reads TGTGCCACCAGCAGAGGAACGGGGACAGACTACACCTTC.

This clonotype was counted a few times. The chain links TRBV2 to TRBJ1-2; TRBD1 matches 8 bases. Germline V gene lookup returns CDR1 SNHLY and CDR2 FYNNEI. The J segment lost 9 bases and the V segment lost 6 bases, leaving 9 bases of the junction unmatched. The CDR3 runs 13 residues. The CDR3 nucleotides are TGTGCCAGCAGCGTGGGGGGACAGGAGAGCTACACCTTC. This codes for CASSVGGQESYTF.

This rearrangement joins TRBV29-1 to TRBJ1-6, with D unresolved. Trimming shortened V by 6 bases and J by 3 bases, and 9 bases separated the two germline ends. The CDR3 covers 13 residues. Germline V gene sequence: CDR1 SQVTM, CDR2 ANQGSEA. CDR3 DNA: TGCAGCGTCCGAACGGACTATAATTCACCCCTCCACTTT. Protein sequence: CSVRTDYNSPLHF.

This chain joins TRBV9 and TRBJ2-3; 8 bases fit TRBD2. CDR1 is SGDLS, CDR2 YYNGEE, per germline. Trimming at V came to 0 bases and at J to 2 bases, leaving 5 bases not matched to a gene. This CDR3 region has 16 residues. The CDR3 coding sequence is TGTGCCAGCAGCGTAGGAGCGGGGGCCTTCACAGATACGCAGTATTTT. As protein: CASSVGAGAFTDTQYF.

V usage is TRBV19 and J usage is TRBJ1-2, with D perhaps TRBD1 (5 bases). V was shortened by 3 bases and J by 4 bases, with 6 bases between the two germline ends. CDR1 and CDR2 from the germline V gene are LNHDA and SQIVND (reference sequence). This CDR3 is 12 amino acids long. CDR3 in amino acids: CASSMGRYGYTF. The CDR3 DNA reads as TGTGCCAGTAGTATGGGACGCTATGGCTACACCTTC.

The V and J genes are TRBV19 and TRBJ2-5, with D possibly being TRBD1 (5 bases). V lost 7 bases and J 9 bases, leaving 12 bases between the germline ends. This CDR3 contains 11 residues. Germline-derived CDR1 and CDR2 are LNHDA and SQIVND (reference sequence). The chain's CDR3 is CASTSEGAQYF. In nucleotides, the CDR3 is TGTGCCAGTACCTCAGAAGGGGCCCAGTACTTC. The entire variable domain, with the rest obtained from reference TRBV19 and TRBJ2-5, is as follows: DGGITQSPKYLFRKEGQNVTLSCEQNLNHDAMYWYRQDPGQGLRLIYYSQIVNDFQKGDIAEGYSVSREKKESFPLTVTSAQKNPTAFYLCASTSEGAQYFGPGTRLLVL.

The chain employs TRBV2 and TRBJ2-2, with unresolved D. Trimming took 9 bases from V and 0 from J, leaving 11 bases between them. The CDR3 is 14 residues long. Germline values: CDR1 SNHLY, CDR2 FYNNEI. The CDR3 spells CARQRIANTGELFF. The CDR3 DNA reads as TGTGCCAGGCAGCGAATCGCGAACACCGGGGAGCTGTTTTTT.

This clonotype occurred many times. The J gene is TRBJ1-2, the V gene TRBV25-1; D ambiguous. Germline V CDR1 and CDR2: MGHDK, SYGVNS. The CDR3 has 15 residues. Trimming took off 3 bases at V and 6 bases at J, with 17 bases between the two ends. The CDR3 bases are TGTGCCAGCAGTGATGAGTACGACACGCTCCATGGCTACACCTTC. Encoded protein: CASSDEYDTLHGYTF.

This sequence joins TRBV5-1 and TRBJ2-1; 7 nucleotides match TRBD1. Germline loops: CDR1 SGHRS, CDR2 YFSETQ. The CDR3 spans 14 residues. The trim removed 4 bases at V and 2 bases at J, leaving 3 bases unmatched. CDR3 amino acids: CASSGGQTYNEQFF. DNA for the CDR3: TGCGCCAGCAGCGGGGGACAGACCTACAATGAGCAGTTCTTC. Filled out from reference TRBV5-1 and TRBJ2-1, the complete variable domain reads KAGVTQTPRYLIKTRGQQVTLSCSPISGHRSVSWYQQTPGQGLQFLFEYFSETQRNKGNFPGRFSGRQFSNSRSEMNVSTLELGDSALYLCASSGGQTYNEQFFGPGTRLTVL.

The genes are TRBV15 and TRBJ2-1; either TRBD1 or TRBD2 may fit D (7 bases each). Gene TRBJ2-7 matches the end of the DNA better, so the J call may be wrong. CDR1 and CDR2 from the germline V gene are LNHNV and YYDKDF (reference sequence). The CDR3 contains 15 residues. The CDR3, as DNA: TGTGCCACCAGCAGACGTCCAGGGGGGGCATTGGAGCAGTACTTC. Translating gives CATSRRPGGALEQYF.

V and J are TRBV19 and TRBJ2-7, with TRBD1 matching 8 bases. Germline CDR1 reads LNHDA; CDR2 reads SQIVND (reference sequence). V dropped 5 bases and J dropped 5; count of bases not matched to a gene: 5. The CDR3 contains 13 residues. CDR3: CASSQQGGHEQYF. The DNA of the CDR3 is TGTGCCAGTAGTCAACAGGGGGGACACGAGCAGTACTTC.

This clonotype has just a few counts. The chain uses TRBV2 and TRBJ2-5; TRBD1 or TRBD2 may be the D gene (6 bases each). Germline V gene data show CDR1 as SNHLY and CDR2 as FYNNEI. The V gene lost 7 bases and the J gene lost 5 bases, with 17 bases spanning the gap. This CDR3 region has 14 residues. Here the CDR3 reads CASTGVGGGETQYF. In DNA, the CDR3 is TGTGCCAGCACCGGGGTAGGAGGGGGGGAGACCCAGTACTTC.

This clonotype showed up many times. V is TRBV14 and J is TRBJ2-7; D perhaps matches TRBD1 (5 bases). Trimming pared 1 base from V and 4 bases from J, leaving 11 bases between. Germline V gene sequence: CDR1 SGHDN, CDR2 FVKESK. CDR3 length equals 14 residues. The CDR3 protein is CASSQVGRVYEQYF. CDR3 DNA: TGTGCCAGCAGCCAAGTGGGCAGGGTTTACGAGCAGTACTTC.

This clonotype was detected many times. This chain connects TRBV25-1 to TRBJ2-5; no definite D call. Germline V lookup: CDR1 MGHDK, CDR2 SYGVNS. V lost 6 bases and J lost 1, with 15 bases in between. This CDR3 is 15 amino acids long. This CDR3 reads CASSPGRSLQETQYF. In nucleotides, the CDR3 is TGTGCCAGCAGCCCGGGTCGTAGCCTCCAAGAGACCCAGTACTTC.

V gene TRBV6-1 combines with J gene TRBJ1-1; the match to TRBD1 covers 8 bases. Germline V gives CDR1 MNHNS, CDR2 SASEGT. J gave up 4 bases and V 3 bases, and 10 bases lay outside the gene matches. CDR3 length: 16 residues. DNA of the CDR3: TGTGCCAGCAGTGACGAGGCGGACAGGGCCGGCACTGAAGCTTTCTTT. Translating it yields CASSDEADRAGTEAFF.

In DNA form, the CDR3 reads TGCAGCGTGGGACGGATGAACACTGAAGCTTTCTTT. This gives the protein CSVGRMNTEAFF. The gene calls are TRBV29-1 and TRBJ1-1; a weak D match, TRBD1 (5 bases). The ends were cut back, 6 bases at V and 0 bases at J, with 8 bases in the middle. This CDR3 region has 12 residues. CDR1 and CDR2 (germline): SQVTM, ANQGSEA. The entire variable domain, with the rest obtained from reference TRBV29-1 and TRBJ1-1, is as follows: SAVISQKPSRDICQRGTSLTIQCQVDSQVTMMFWYRQQPGQSLTLIATANQGSEATYESGFVIDKFPISRPNLTFSTLTVSNMSPEDSSIYLCSVGRMNTEAFFGQGTRLTVV.

This clonotype was observed at least ten times. The rearrangement links TRBV6-1 to TRBJ1-5; TRBD1 aligns across 8 bases. Germline CDR1 is MNHNS and CDR2 is SASEGT. The CDR3 has 16 residues. Trimming cost V 3 bases and J 3 bases; bases outside gene matches: 7. The CDR3 region is CASSEQGAQSNQPQHF. CDR3 in DNA: TGTGCCAGCAGTGAGCAGGGGGCTCAATCCAATCAGCCCCAGCATTTT.

V is TRBV19 and J is TRBJ2-5; D not resolved. V gave up 5 bases and J gave up 5 bases, with 12 bases separating them. CDR3 size: 13 residues. Germline assignment: CDR1 LNHDA and CDR2 SQIVND (reference sequence). The CDR3 coding sequence is TGTGCCAGTAGTCTAGGCTTTGGGGAGACCCAGTACTTC. Translation gives CASSLGFGETQYF.